This TCR beta chain was observed in a study of long-term antiretroviral therapy in people with HIV. V trimming: 3 bases; J trimming: 3 bases; junction bases outside the gene matches: 4. CDR1 is MDHEN, CDR2 SYDVKM, per germline. CDR3 length equals 15 residues. This clone was recorded once. The antigen is unknown. Researchers report immunoSEQ v3.0 was run at survey level. The assay was immunoSEQ multiplex PCR, and TCRdb's table has in-frame clones only and misses some. The sample comprises 25,000 to 30,000 clones, about 83% of which are singletons, and 7.5% to 9% rests with the top ten. General study results and limits: Whereas controls had wider CDR3 length ranges, HIV repertoires had narrower ones.

This material consisted of unsorted PBMCs, taken 4.7 to 5 years after starting antiretroviral therapy. The chain links TRBV28 to TRBJ2-3; 9 bases are shared with TRBD2. The sequence was collected from a man aged 40-49 years with HIV. The CDR3 DNA sequence: TGTGCCAGCAGTTTCGTAGCGGGAGTTACAGATACGCAGTATTTT. This gives the protein CASSFVAGVTDTQYF.